The 15 T cell receptor beta chains given below trace back to one sample, sequenced in a study of cytomegalovirus exposure and HLA in healthy donors. The PCR ran on 60 Vbeta and 13 Jbeta primers. Produced via immunoSEQ multiplex PCR; TCRdb's table is partial and in-frame only. The data show approximately 190,000 clones, about 87% seen once. Sequenced sample: PBMCs. The receptors stem from a man aged 25-40 years in good health and CMV-seronegative.

This rearrangement joins TRBV2 to TRBJ1-1; D is ambiguous. This CDR3 has 13 amino acids. Germline V gene sequence: CDR1 SNHLY, CDR2 FYNNEI. V dropped 3 bases and J dropped 7 bases, with 12 bases sitting between them. The CDR3 is CASSERRALEAFF. CDR3 DNA: TGTGCCAGCAGTGAGAGGCGGGCACTTGAAGCTTTCTTT.

The chain uses TRBV7-9 and TRBJ1-1; the D is unclear. Deletions cut 1 base from V and 0 bases from J, with 9 bases between. Germline CDR1 and CDR2: SEHNR and FQNEAQ (reference sequence). This CDR3 is built from 15 residues. For the CDR3, the DNA is TGTGCCAGCAGCTTAGAAGCCCGTCTGAACACTGAAGCTTTCTTT. It yields the protein CASSLEARLNTEAFF.

The sample holds a few counts of this clone. The gene calls are TRBV27 and TRBJ2-7; maybe TRBD1 (6 bases). The V gene's germline CDR1 is MNHEY and CDR2 SMNVEV (reference sequence). The CDR3 contains 13 residues. Deletions cut 2 bases from V and 2 bases from J, with 7 bases between. The CDR3 sequence is CASSLTGTYEQYF. The CDR3 DNA reads as TGTGCCAGCAGTTTAACAGGGACCTACGAGCAGTACTTC.

The chain recombines TRBV2 with TRBJ2-2, with 7 bases that match TRBD2. J gave up 6 bases and V 6 bases, and 4 bases lay outside the gene matches. There are 13 residues in the CDR3. Germline CDR1 SNHLY, CDR2 FYNNEI. The CDR3 loop reads CASRVREAGELFF. DNA for the CDR3: TGTGCCAGCAGAGTCCGGGAGGCCGGGGAGCTGTTTTTT.

This rearrangement joins TRBV6-4 to TRBJ2-7; D is perhaps TRBD2 (5 bases). V was shortened by 7 bases and J by 2 bases, with 30 bases between the two germline ends. CDR3 length: 19 residues. CDR1 is MRHNA, CDR2 SNTAGT, per germline. CDR3 loop: CASIPSPTNLGPGTYEQYF. DNA for the CDR3: TGTGCCAGCATTCCCAGTCCCACCAACTTAGGGCCGGGGACCTACGAGCAGTACTTC.

V and J are TRBV11-3 and TRBJ2-1, with D possibly matching TRBD1 (5 bases). In germline, CDR1 is SGHNT, CDR2 YENEEA. V dropped 0 bases and J dropped 10 bases, with 13 bases sitting between them. CDR3 length equals 14 residues. The CDR3 DNA follows: TGTGCCAGCAGCTTAGATTCGACAGTTGGGGAGCAGTTCTTC. Its translation: CASSLDSTVGEQFF.

The chain combines TRBV11-2 with TRBJ1-5; possibly TRBD1 for D (5 bases). Germline V lookup: CDR1 SGHAT, CDR2 FQNNGV. The V end was cut by 0 bases, the J end by 2 bases, with 11 bases between. This CDR3 has 16 residues. Here the CDR3 DNA reads TGTGCCAGCAGCTTAGACGGGGGAGCGGGCAATCAGCCCCAGCATTTT. This sequence encodes CASSLDGGAGNQPQHF.

The chain joins TRBV11-2 to TRBJ2-7; tentative D call: TRBD1 (6 bases). V was cut by 5 bases and J by 0 bases, with 14 bases left in between. The CDR3 spans 15 residues. Germline assignment: CDR1 SGHAT and CDR2 FQNNGV. The CDR3 coding sequence is TGTGCCAGCAGCACGCAGACAGGAGCCTCCTACGAGCAGTACTTC. It specifies CASSTQTGASYEQYF.

The gene calls are TRBV29-1 and TRBJ1-1, with D perhaps matching TRBD1 (5 bases). V shed 5 bases and J shed 0 bases, with 7 bases lying between them. The CDR3 has 12 residues. Looked up from germline, CDR1 is SQVTM and CDR2 is ANQGSEA. The CDR3 loop reads CSVRGMNTEAFF. The CDR3 bases are TGCAGCGTTCGGGGGATGAACACTGAAGCTTTCTTT.

The gene calls are TRBV7-9 and TRBJ2-3, with D perhaps TRBD2 (5 bases). Trimming stripped 0 bases from V and 1 base from J, with 8 bases between. This CDR3 spans 15 amino acids. Germline CDR1 SEHNR, CDR2 FQNEAQ (reference sequence). The CDR3 nucleotides read TGTGCCAGCAGCTTAGCTGGGAGTCGCACAGATACGCAGTATTTT. Amino acid sequence: CASSLAGSRTDTQYF.

The chain is built from TRBV28 and TRBJ2-3, with 10 bases that match TRBD2. Trimming removed 8 bases from V and 3 bases from J; junction bases left unmatched: 11. This CDR3 comprises 16 residues. Germline lookup yields CDR1 MDHEN and CDR2 SYDVKM. The CDR3 sequence: CASSPALAGRTDTQYF. CDR3 DNA sequence: TGTGCCAGCTCCCCGGCACTAGCGGGAAGAACAGATACGCAGTATTTT. Filled out from reference TRBV28 and TRBJ2-3, the complete variable domain reads DVKVTQSSRYLVKRTGEKVFLECVQDMDHENMFWYRQDPGLGLRLIYFSYDVKMKEKGDIPEGYSVSREKKERFSLILESASTNQTSMYLCASSPALAGRTDTQYFGPGTRLTVL.

The chain recombines TRBV7-9 with TRBJ2-6; D call uncertain. The CDR3 runs 14 residues. The V end was cut by 7 bases, the J end by 4 bases, with 11 bases between. The germline CDR1 and CDR2 sequences are SEHNR and FQNEAQ (reference sequence). The CDR3 protein is CASTPLGGANVLTF. The CDR3 bases are TGTGCCAGCACCCCTCTCGGGGGGGCCAACGTCCTGACTTTC. The variable domain in full, with the rest retrieved from reference TRBV7-9 and TRBJ2-6, is DTGVSQNPRHKITKRGQNVTFRCDPISEHNRLYWYRQTLGQGPEFLTYFQNEAQLEKSRLLSDRFSAERPKGSFSTLEIQRTEQGDSAMYLCASTPLGGANVLTFGAGSRLTVL.

V usage is TRBV5-8 and J usage is TRBJ1-5, with D uncertain. This CDR3 has 15 residues. V shed 3 bases and J shed 7 bases, with 17 bases lying between them. Germline loops: CDR1 SGHTS, CDR2 YDEGEE. The CDR3 region is CASSSLVASGQPQHF. The CDR3, as DNA: TGTGCCAGCAGCTCATTAGTAGCCTCCGGACAGCCCCAGCATTTT.

The V and J genes are TRBV4-1 and TRBJ2-7; the D is unclear. V lost 0 bases, J lost 5 bases, and 11 bases lay in between. Germline-derived CDR1 and CDR2 are MGHRA and YSYEKL. The CDR3 has 14 residues. CDR3 amino acids: CASSQDGTVDEQYF. CDR3 coding DNA: TGCGCCAGCAGCCAAGATGGTACGGTAGACGAGCAGTACTTC.

This chain links TRBV19 with TRBJ1-1; D gene uncertain. CDR1 is LNHDA and CDR2 is SQIVND in the germline V gene (reference sequence). The V end lost 6 bases, the J end lost 5 bases, and 13 bases lay between the germline ends. This CDR3 spans 13 amino acids. DNA of the CDR3: TGTGCCAGTAGCCCGTCCGGGAGGACTGAAGCTTTCTTT. Amino acid sequence: CASSPSGRTEAFF.